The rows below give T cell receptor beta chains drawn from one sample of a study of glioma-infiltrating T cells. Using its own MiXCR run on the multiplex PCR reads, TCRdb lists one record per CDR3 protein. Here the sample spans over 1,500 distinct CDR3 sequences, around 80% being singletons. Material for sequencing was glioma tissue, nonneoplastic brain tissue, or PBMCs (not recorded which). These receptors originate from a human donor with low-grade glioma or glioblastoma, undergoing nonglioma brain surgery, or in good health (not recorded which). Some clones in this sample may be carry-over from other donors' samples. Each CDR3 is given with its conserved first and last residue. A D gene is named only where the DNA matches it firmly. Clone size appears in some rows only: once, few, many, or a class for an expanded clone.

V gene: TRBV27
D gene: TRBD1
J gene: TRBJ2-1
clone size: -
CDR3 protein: CASSFPDRVNEQFF
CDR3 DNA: TGTGCCAGCAGTTTCCCGGACAGGGTCAATGAGCAGTTCTTC

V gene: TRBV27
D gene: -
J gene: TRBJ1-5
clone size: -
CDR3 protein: CASSPEGNQPQHF
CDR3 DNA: TGTGCCAGCAGTCCGGAAGGCAATCAGCCCCAGCATTTT

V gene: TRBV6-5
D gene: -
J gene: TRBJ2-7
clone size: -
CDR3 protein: CASSYSSGVSYEQYF
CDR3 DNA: TGTGCCAGCAGTTACTCTTCGGGAGTAAGCTACGAGCAGTACTTC

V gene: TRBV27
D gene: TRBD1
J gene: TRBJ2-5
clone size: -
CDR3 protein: CASRPGQGMETQYF
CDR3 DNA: TGTGCCAGCAGACCAGGACAGGGGATGGAGACCCAGTACTTC

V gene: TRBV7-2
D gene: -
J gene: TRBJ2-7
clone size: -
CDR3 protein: CASSLSGQGISYEQYF
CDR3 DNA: TGTGCCAGCAGCCTGTCTGGGCAGGGGATATCCTACGAGCAGTACTTC

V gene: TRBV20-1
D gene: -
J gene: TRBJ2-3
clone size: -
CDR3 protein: CSARDGVGTDTQYF
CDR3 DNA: TGCAGTGCTAGAGACGGGGTGGGCACAGATACGCAGTATTTT

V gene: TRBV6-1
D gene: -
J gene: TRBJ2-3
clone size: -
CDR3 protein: CASFLAGFTDTQYF
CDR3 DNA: TGTGCCAGCTTCCTGGCGGGATTCACAGATACGCAGTATTTT

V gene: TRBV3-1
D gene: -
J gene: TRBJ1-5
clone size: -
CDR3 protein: CASSQDLGAGNNQPQHF
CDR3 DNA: TGTGCCAGCAGCCAAGATCTCGGAGCGGGAAACAATCAGCCCCAGCATTTT

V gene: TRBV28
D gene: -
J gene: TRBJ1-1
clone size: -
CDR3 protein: CASTLNTEAFF
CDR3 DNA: TGTGCCAGCACCCTCAACACTGAAGCTTTCTTT

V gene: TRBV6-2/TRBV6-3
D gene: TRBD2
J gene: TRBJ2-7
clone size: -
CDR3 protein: CASSHPVGLAVSYEQYF
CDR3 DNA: TGTGCCAGCAGTCATCCTGTCGGACTAGCGGTCTCCTACGAGCAGTACTTC

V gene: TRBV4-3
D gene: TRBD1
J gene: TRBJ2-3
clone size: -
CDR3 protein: CASSQNPTRDSNTDTQYF
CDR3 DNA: TGCGCCAGCAGCCAAAATCCAACTCGGGACAGCAACACAGATACGCAGTATTTT

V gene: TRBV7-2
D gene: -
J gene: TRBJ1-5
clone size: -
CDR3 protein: CASSLSNQPQHF
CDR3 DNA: TGTGCCAGCAGCTTATCAAATCAGCCCCAGCATTTT

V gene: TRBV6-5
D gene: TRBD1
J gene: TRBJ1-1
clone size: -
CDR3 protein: CASSWTGTYTEAFF
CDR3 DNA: TGTGCCAGCAGTTGGACAGGTACTTACACTGAAGCTTTCTTT

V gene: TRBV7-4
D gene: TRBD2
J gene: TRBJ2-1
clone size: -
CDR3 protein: CASSLVSGIIDEQFF
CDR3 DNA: TGTGCCAGCAGCTTAGTCAGCGGGATTATCGATGAGCAGTTCTTC

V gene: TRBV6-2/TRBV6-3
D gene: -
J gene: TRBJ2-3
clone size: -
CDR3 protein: CASSYRAGRGETDTQYF
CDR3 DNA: TGTGCCAGCAGTTACAGAGCAGGGAGAGGGGAAACAGATACGCAGTATTTT

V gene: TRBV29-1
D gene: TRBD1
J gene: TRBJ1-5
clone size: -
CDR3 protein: CSVDTGTGAQPQHF
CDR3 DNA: TGCAGCGTTGACACCGGGACAGGGGCTCAGCCCCAGCATTTT

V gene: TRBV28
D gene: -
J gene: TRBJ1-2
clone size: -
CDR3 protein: CASSDAEPSNYGYTF
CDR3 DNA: TGTGCCAGCAGCGACGCAGAGCCCTCTAACTATGGCTACACCTTC

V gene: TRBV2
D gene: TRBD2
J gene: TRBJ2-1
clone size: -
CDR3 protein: CASSWTGLAGVYNEQFF
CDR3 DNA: TGTGCCAGCAGCTGGACGGGACTAGCGGGAGTCTACAATGAGCAGTTCTTC

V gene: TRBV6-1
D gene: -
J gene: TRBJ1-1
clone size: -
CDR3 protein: CASSLNPGHRPSEAFF
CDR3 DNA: TGTGCCAGCAGTCTTAACCCGGGACATCGACCCTCTGAAGCTTTCTTT

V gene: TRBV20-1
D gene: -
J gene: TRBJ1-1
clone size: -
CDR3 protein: CSARRGETEAFF
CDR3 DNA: TGCAGTGCTCGTCGGGGGGAAACTGAAGCTTTCTTT

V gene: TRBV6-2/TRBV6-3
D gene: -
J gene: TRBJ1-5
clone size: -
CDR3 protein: CASSYGASLEPQHF
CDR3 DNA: TGTGCCAGCAGTTACGGGGCCTCCCTGGAGCCCCAGCATTTT

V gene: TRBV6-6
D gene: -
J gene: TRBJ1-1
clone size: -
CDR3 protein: CASRGVGRSTEAFF
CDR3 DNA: TGTGCCAGCAGAGGGGTGGGCCGGAGCACTGAAGCTTTCTTT

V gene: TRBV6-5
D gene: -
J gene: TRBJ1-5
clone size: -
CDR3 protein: CASSYNSNQPQHF
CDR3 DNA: TGTGCCAGCAGTTACAACAGCAATCAGCCCCAGCATTTT

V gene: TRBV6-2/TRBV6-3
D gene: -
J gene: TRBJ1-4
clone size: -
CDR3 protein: CASRIAGQIEKLFF
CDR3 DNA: TGTGCCAGCAGGATTGCCGGGCAGATTGAAAAACTGTTTTTT

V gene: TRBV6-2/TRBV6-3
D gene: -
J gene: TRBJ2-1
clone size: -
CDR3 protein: CASRTLGEQFF
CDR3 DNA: TGTGCCAGCCGTACTTTAGGTGAGCAGTTCTTC

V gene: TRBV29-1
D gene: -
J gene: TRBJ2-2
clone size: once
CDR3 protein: CSVAGVGGELFF
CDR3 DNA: TGCAGCGTTGCAGGGGTAGGCGGGGAGCTGTTTTTT

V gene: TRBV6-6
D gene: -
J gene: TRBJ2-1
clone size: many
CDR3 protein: CASSYNLANEQFF
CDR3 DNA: TGTGCCAGCAGTTACAACCTAGCGAACGAGCAGTTCTTC

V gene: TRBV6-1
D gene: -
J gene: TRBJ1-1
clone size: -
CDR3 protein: CASSERQFAEAFF
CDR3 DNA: TGTGCCAGCAGTGAACGGCAGTTCGCTGAAGCTTTCTTT

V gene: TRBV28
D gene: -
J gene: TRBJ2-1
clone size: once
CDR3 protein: CTSGQGEQFF
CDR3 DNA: TGCACATCAGGGCAGGGTGAGCAGTTCTTC

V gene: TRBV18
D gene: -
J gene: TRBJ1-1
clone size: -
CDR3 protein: CASSPRKLNTEAFF
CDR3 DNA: TGTGCCAGCTCACCACGTAAGCTGAACACTGAAGCTTTCTTT

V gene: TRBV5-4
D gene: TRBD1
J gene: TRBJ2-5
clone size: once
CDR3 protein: CASSGDRKETQYF
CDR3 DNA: TGTGCCAGCAGTGGGGACAGGAAAGAGACCCAGTACTTC

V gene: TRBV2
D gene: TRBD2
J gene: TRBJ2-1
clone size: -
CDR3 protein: CASSEDSGSNEQFF
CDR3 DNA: TGTGCCAGCAGTGAAGATAGCGGGAGCAATGAGCAGTTCTTC

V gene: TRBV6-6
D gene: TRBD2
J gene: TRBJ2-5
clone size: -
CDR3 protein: CASSFFQTSHQETQYF
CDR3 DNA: TGTGCCAGCAGTTTCTTTCAGACTAGCCACCAAGAGACCCAGTACTTC

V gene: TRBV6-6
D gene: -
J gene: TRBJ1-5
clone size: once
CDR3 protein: CASSDYGNSNQPQHF
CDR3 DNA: TGTGCCAGCAGTGATTATGGGAATAGCAATCAGCCCCAGCATTTT

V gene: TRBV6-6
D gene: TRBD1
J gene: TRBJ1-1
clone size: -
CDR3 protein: CASSYSGQGGTEAFF
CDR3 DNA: TGTGCCAGCAGTTACTCCGGACAGGGGGGAACTGAAGCTTTCTTT

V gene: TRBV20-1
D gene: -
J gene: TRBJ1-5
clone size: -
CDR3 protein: CSVGLNQPQHF
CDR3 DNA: TGCAGTGTGGGACTCAATCAGCCCCAGCATTTT

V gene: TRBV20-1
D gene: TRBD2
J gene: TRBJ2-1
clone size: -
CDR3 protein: CSARGLASSNEQFF
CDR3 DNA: TGCAGTGCTAGAGGACTAGCGTCCTCCAATGAGCAGTTCTTC

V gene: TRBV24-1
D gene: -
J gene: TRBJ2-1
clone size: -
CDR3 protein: CATRATRSEDEQFF
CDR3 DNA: TGTGCCACCAGGGCCACGAGGTCGGAGGATGAGCAGTTCTTC

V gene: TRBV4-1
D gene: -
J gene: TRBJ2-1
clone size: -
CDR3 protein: CASSQGLAGTVNNEQFF
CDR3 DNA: TGCGCCAGCAGCCAAGGATTAGCAGGGACGGTGAACAATGAGCAGTTCTTC

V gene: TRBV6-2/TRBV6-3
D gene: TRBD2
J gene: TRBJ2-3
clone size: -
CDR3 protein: CASSPGSGARDTQYF
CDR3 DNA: TGTGCCAGCAGCCCGGGTAGCGGGGCCAGAGATACGCAGTATTTT

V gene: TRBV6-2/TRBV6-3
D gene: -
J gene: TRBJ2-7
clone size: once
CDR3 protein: CASSQSSYEQYF
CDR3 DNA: TGTGCCAGCAGTCAAAGCTCCTACGAGCAGTACTTC

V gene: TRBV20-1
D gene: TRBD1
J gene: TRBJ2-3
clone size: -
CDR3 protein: CSADRGDTDTQYF
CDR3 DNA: TGCAGTGCTGACAGGGGAGACACAGATACGCAGTATTTT

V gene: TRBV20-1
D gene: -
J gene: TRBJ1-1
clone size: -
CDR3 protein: CSATAAGWDTEAFF
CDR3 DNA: TGCAGTGCTACAGCGGCCGGTTGGGACACTGAAGCTTTCTTT

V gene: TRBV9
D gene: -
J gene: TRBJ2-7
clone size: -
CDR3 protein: CASSVVGGDEQYF
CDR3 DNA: TGTGCCAGCAGCGTAGTTGGTGGCGACGAGCAGTACTTC

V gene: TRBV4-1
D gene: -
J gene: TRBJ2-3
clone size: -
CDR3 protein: CASSQGPRDEDTQYF
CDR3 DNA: TGCGCCAGCAGCCAAGGGCCCCGGGATGAAGATACGCAGTATTTT

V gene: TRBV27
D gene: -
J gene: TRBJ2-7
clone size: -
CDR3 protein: CASSLGVTYEQYF
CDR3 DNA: TGTGCCAGCAGTTTAGGGGTTACCTACGAGCAGTACTTC

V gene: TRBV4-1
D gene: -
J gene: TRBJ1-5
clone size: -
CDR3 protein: CASSQGPPNQPQHF
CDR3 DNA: TGCGCCAGCAGCCAGGGACCGCCGAATCAGCCCCAGCATTTT

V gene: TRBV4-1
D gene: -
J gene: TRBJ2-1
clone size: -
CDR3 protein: CASSQEIRGNEQFF
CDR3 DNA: TGCGCCAGCAGCCAAGAGATTCGGGGGAATGAGCAGTTCTTC